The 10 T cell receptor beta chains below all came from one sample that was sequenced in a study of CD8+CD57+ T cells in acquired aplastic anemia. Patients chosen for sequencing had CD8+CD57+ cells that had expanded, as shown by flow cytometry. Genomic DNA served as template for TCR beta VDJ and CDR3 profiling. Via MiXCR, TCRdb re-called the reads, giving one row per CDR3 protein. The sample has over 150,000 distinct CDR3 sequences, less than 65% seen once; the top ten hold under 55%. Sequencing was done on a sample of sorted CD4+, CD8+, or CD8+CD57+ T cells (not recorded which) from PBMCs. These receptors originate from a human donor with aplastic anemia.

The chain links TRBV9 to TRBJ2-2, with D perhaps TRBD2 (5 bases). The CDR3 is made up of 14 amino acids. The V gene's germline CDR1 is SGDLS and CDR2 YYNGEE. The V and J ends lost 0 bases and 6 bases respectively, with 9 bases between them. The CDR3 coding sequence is TGTGCCAGCAGCGTAGTCGGGGTACCCGGGGAGCTGTTTTTT. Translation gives CASSVVGVPGELFF. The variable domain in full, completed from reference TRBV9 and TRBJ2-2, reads DSGVTQTPKHLITATGQRVTLRCSPRSGDLSVYWYQQSLDQGLQFLIQYYNGEERAKGNILERFSAQQFPDLHSELNLSSLELGDSALYFCASSVVGVPGELFFGEGSRLTVL.

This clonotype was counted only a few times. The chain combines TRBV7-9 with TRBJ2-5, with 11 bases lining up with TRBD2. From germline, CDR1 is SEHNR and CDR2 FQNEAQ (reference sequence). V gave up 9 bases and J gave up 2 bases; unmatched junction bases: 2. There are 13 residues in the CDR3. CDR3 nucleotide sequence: TGTGCCAGTCGACTAGCGGGGCAAGAGACCCAGTACTTC. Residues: CASRLAGQETQYF. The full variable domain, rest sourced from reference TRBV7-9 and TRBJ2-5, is DTGVSQNPRHKITKRGQNVTFRCDPISEHNRLYWYRQTLGQGPEFLTYFQNEAQLEKSRLLSDRFSAERPKGSFSTLEIQRTEQGDSAMYLCASRLAGQETQYFGPGTRLLVL.

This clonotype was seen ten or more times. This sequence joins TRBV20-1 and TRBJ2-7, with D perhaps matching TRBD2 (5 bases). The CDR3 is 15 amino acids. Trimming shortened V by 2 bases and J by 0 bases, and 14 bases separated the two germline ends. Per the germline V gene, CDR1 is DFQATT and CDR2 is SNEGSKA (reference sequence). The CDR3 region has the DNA TGCAGTGCTAGAAGCCGGGATTCTAGCTCCTACGAGCAGTACTTC. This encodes CSARSRDSSSYEQYF.

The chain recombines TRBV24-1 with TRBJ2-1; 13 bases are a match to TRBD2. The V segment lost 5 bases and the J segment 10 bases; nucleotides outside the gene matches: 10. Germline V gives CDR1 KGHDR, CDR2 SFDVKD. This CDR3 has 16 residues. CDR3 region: CATSVQTSGRWQEQFF. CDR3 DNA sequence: TGTGCCACCAGTGTACAGACTAGCGGGAGGTGGCAGGAGCAGTTCTTC.

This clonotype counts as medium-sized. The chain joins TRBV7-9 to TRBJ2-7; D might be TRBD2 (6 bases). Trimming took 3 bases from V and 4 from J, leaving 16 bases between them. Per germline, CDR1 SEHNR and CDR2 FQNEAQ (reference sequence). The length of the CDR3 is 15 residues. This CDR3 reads CASSFRDWGRYEQYF. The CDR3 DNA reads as TGTGCCAGCAGCTTTAGGGACTGGGGGAGGTACGAGCAGTACTTC.

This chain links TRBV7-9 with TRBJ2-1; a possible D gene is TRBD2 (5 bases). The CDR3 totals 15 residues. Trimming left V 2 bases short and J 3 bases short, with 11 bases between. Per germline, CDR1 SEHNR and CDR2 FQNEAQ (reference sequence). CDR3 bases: TGTGCCAGCAGCTTAAGAGTAGGGAGCTACAATGAGCAGTTCTTC. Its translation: CASSLRVGSYNEQFF.

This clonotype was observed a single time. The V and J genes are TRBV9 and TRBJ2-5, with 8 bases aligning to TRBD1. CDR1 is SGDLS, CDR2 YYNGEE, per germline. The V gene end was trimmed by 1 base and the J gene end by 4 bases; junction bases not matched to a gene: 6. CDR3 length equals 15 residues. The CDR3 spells CASSVNPGGGETQYF. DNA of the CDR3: TGTGCCAGCAGCGTAAATCCAGGGGGCGGAGAGACCCAGTACTTC.

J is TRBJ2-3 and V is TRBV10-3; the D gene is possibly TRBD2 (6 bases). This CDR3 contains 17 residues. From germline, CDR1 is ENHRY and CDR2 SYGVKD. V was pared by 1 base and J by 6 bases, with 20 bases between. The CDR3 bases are TGTGCCATCAGTGAGTGGGGTCTAGCGCAGGGACTTGATACGCAGTATTTT. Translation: CAISEWGLAQGLDTQYF.

CDR3 DNA sequence: TGTGCCAGCAGCGATCCGCGGGACCGGCAACAGACCCAGTACTTC. This translates into CASSDPRDRQQTQYF. The chain combines TRBV7-2 with TRBJ2-5; a possible D gene is TRBD2 (6 bases). The V end lost 5 bases, the J end lost 6 bases, and 19 bases lay between the germline ends. Germline V gene sequence: CDR1 SGHTA, CDR2 FQGNSA. This CDR3 is built from 15 residues.

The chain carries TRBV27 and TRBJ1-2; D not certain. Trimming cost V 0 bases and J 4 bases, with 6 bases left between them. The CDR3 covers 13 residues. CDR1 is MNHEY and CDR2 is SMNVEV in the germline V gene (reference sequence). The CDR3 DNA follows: TGTGCCAGCAGTTTATCGGAAGGCTATGGCTACACCTTC. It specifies CASSLSEGYGYTF.